This passage covers 7 T cell receptor beta chains from one sample sequenced in a study of blood T cell repertoires in COVID-19. Libraries were prepared by immunoSEQ multiplex PCR; TCRdb keeps only in-frame clonotypes and omits some of them. Of under 300,000 clones listed, 80% to 90% are singletons. The sequenced sample was peripheral blood. These receptors originate from a man in his forties who had recovered from COVID-19.

The CDR3 bases are TGTGCCAGCAGTGAACCTTCGAGTGGGCTTGGCTACACCTTC. Translating it yields CASSEPSSGLGYTF. The chain links TRBV6-1 to TRBJ1-2; D not resolved. The CDR3 runs 14 residues. The V end was cut by 2 bases, the J end by 7 bases, with 14 bases between. Germline CDR1 and CDR2: MNHNS and SASEGT.

The CDR3 DNA is TGTGCCATCAGTCCCCTGGGAGGACATACTTTTTACAATGAGCAGTTCTTC. It translates to CAISPLGGHTFYNEQFF. The chain links TRBV10-3 to TRBJ2-1, with TRBD2 as a possible D gene (6 bases). This CDR3 has 17 amino acids. The ends were cut back, 5 bases at V and 4 bases at J, with 21 bases in the middle. Germline V gene data show CDR1 as ENHRY and CDR2 as SYGVKD.

The rearrangement uses TRBV5-6 and TRBJ1-5; 8 bases are shared with TRBD1. J gave up 3 bases and V 4 bases, and 18 bases lay outside the gene matches. CDR1 is SGHDT, CDR2 YYEEEE, per germline. The CDR3 has 19 residues. In DNA, the CDR3 is TGTGCCAGCAGCCCAGAGCGACCCGGACAGGGTCGGGACAATCAGCCCCAGCATTTT. It codes for CASSPERPGQGRDNQPQHF. Together with reference TRBV5-6 and TRBJ1-5, the CDR3 gives the full variable domain: DAGVTQSPTHLIKTRGQQVTLRCSPKSGHDTVSWYQQALGQGPQFIFQYYEEEERQRGNFPDRFSGHQFPNYSSELNVNALLLGDSALYLCASSPERPGQGRDNQPQHFGDGTRLSIL.

The J gene is TRBJ1-5, the V gene TRBV27; TRBD1 matches at 8 bases. The ends lost 7 bases at V and 5 bases at J; junction bases unmatched: 7. The CDR3 extends over 14 amino acids. Germline assignment: CDR1 MNHEY and CDR2 SMNVEV (reference sequence). In nucleotides, the CDR3 is TGTGCCAGCAACCCTGGACAGGGAGATCAGCCCCAGCATTTT. This sequence encodes CASNPGQGDQPQHF.

V usage is TRBV6-7 and J usage is TRBJ1-4, with TRBD1 matching over 10 bases. TRBV6-7 has ORF status, its function being uncertain. Trimming removed 6 bases from V and 2 bases from J; junction bases left unmatched: 9. CDR3 length: 17 residues. The CDR3 DNA sequence: TGTGCCAGCAGCGTACCGGGACAGGGGTTCACTAATGAAAAACTGTTTTTT. Protein: CASSVPGQGFTNEKLFF.

This sequence joins TRBV9 and TRBJ1-6; weak D call: TRBD1 (6 bases). Looked up from germline, CDR1 is SGDLS and CDR2 is YYNGEE. This CDR3 has 14 residues. V shed 3 bases and J shed 6 bases, with 10 bases lying between them. CDR3 bases: TGTGCCAGCAGCGCAGGGACACTTAATTCACCCCTCCACTTT. Amino acid sequence: CASSAGTLNSPLHF.

This chain links TRBV11-2 with TRBJ1-4; a possible D gene is TRBD1 (5 bases). This CDR3 is built from 15 residues. Germline V gene lookup returns CDR1 SGHAT and CDR2 FQNNGV. Trimming shortened V by 5 bases and J by 0 bases, and 10 bases separated the two germline ends. The CDR3 here is CASSPAGATNEKLFF. CDR3 in DNA: TGTGCCAGCAGCCCCGCGGGGGCAACTAATGAAAAACTGTTTTTT. The full variable domain, its missing parts supplied by reference TRBV11-2 and TRBJ1-4, is EAGVAQSPRYKIIEKRQSVAFWCNPISGHATLYWYQQILGQGPKLLIQFQNNGVVDDSQLPKDRFSAERLKGVDSTLKIQPAKLEDSAVYLCASSPAGATNEKLFFGSGTQLSVL.